The clone carrying this T cell receptor (beta chain) was seen once. Trimming took off 7 bases at V and 0 bases at J, with 15 bases between the two ends. Germline CDR1 MNHEY, CDR2 SVGAGI. The CDR3 totals 15 residues. The source of the sample is a study of blood T cell repertoires in COVID-19. Some clones are missing from TCRdb's copy, which holds only in-frame ones; the method was immunoSEQ multiplex PCR. Of roughly 250,000 clones listed, almost 85% are singletons. The J gene is TRBJ1-2, the V gene TRBV6-5; possible D gene TRBD1, 6 bases. The sequence was obtained from a man aged 50 or older with acute or convalescent COVID-19. The sequencing sample was made of peripheral blood. Written as DNA, the CDR3 is TGTGCCAGCACGGTCGGGACAACCGCTAACTATGGCTACACCTTC. Its translation: CASTVGTTANYGYTF.